This T cell receptor (beta chain) was identified in a study of CD8 T cells in Susac syndrome. Negative isolation yielded CD8+ and CD4+ T cells; FACS enriched TEMRA cells. An amount of RNA that ranged from roughly 0.5 to 1 ug was reverse transcribed with random hexamers. TCRdb independently ran MiXCR on the immunoSEQ multiplex PCR reads; one entry per CDR3 protein. The sample includes about 300,000 distinct CDR3 sequences, 92% of them seen just once. Germline-derived CDR1 and CDR2 are SQVTM and ANQGSEA. CDR3 length: 14 amino acids. V lost 4 bases to trimming and J lost 1 base, with 13 bases between them.

This clonotype was obtained from a human donor with multiple sclerosis. V is TRBV29-1 and J is TRBJ2-5; unclear D gene. Material for sequencing was CD4+ T cells from PBMCs. CDR3 amino acids: CSVVWSRSQETQYF. DNA of the CDR3: TGCAGCGTTGTGTGGTCTAGATCCCAAGAGACCCAGTACTTC.